These 28 T cell receptor beta chains share one sample of origin, sequenced in a study of T cell responses to AZD1222 COVID-19 vaccine (dated by TCRdb to the early 2020s). The library relied on the immunoSEQ multiplex PCR assay. TCRdb retrieved this table from immuneACCESS and kept in-frame rearrangements only. Not all clones are present; in checked studies, unresolved V genes account for under half, and no reason is known for the remainder. Counted in this sample were roughly 150,000 clones; roughly 93% of them appeared once. 6.5% to 8.5% of the sample belongs to the ten largest clones. This sample's time point label indicates: about 28 days (+/-7) after the second vaccine dose. Material: peripheral blood, obtained 28 days after the second AZD1222 dose. These receptors all come from an adult who received the AZD1222 COVID-19 vaccine.

This chain connects TRBV6-2 or TRBV6-3 to TRBJ2-7, with TRBD1 identical over 7 bases. CDR1 is MNHEY and CDR2 is SVGEGT in the germline V gene. The CDR3 covers 13 residues. V lost 6 bases to trimming and J lost 5 bases; unmatched junction nucleotides: 7. The CDR3 spells CASSHGQVNEQYF. The CDR3 nucleotides read TGTGCCAGCAGCCACGGACAGGTGAACGAGCAGTACTTC.

The chain uses TRBV5-6 and TRBJ2-7; D is uncertain. The CDR3 loop spans 11 amino acids. The V and J ends lost 5 bases and 1 base respectively, with 4 bases between them. Per germline, CDR1 SGHDT and CDR2 YYEEEE. DNA for the CDR3: TGTGCCAGCAGTTCTTCCTACGAGCAGTACTTC. Amino acid sequence: CASSSSYEQYF.

The V call is TRBV7-6, the J call TRBJ2-5; unclear D gene. CDR1 SGHVS and CDR2 FNYEAQ come from the germline V gene. The CDR3 runs 13 residues. Trimming shortened V by 3 bases and J by 0 bases, and 5 bases separated the two germline ends. CDR3 protein: CASSLWDQETQYF. The DNA for the CDR3 is TGTGCCAGCAGCTTGTGGGACCAAGAGACCCAGTACTTC.

V and J are TRBV9 and TRBJ1-1, with 8 bases fitting TRBD1. Per the germline V gene, CDR1 is SGDLS and CDR2 is YYNGEE. With 4 bases clipped from V and 6 bases from J, the junction kept 11 bases outside the gene matches. This CDR3 is 15 amino acids long. The CDR3: CASSPWAGGSPEAFF. The CDR3, as DNA: TGTGCCAGCAGCCCCTGGGCAGGGGGCTCCCCTGAAGCTTTCTTT.

A note on this clone: The sample has other DNA sequences that encode this CDR3 too. This chain uses TRBV9 with TRBJ2-3; no reliable D call. Trimming cost V 2 bases and J 5 bases, with 3 bases left between them. Germline CDR1 is SGDLS and CDR2 is YYNGEE. The CDR3 consists of 11 residues. The CDR3 region has the DNA TGTGCCAGCAGCGTCGGAGATACGCAGTATTTT. It yields the protein CASSVGDTQYF.

The chain is built from TRBV6-2 or TRBV6-3 and TRBJ1-2, with a possible D match to TRBD1 (6 bases). V lost 4 bases and J 8 bases, leaving 14 bases between the germline ends. The length of the CDR3 is 13 residues. Germline V gene data show CDR1 as MNHEY and CDR2 as SVGEGT. This CDR3 reads CASSSAQGSGYTF. DNA of the CDR3: TGTGCCAGCAGTTCCGCACAGGGATCCGGCTACACCTTC.

The chain combines TRBV4-2 with TRBJ1-5; D is ambiguous. This CDR3 has 17 residues. Trimming stripped 1 base from V and 0 bases from J, with 13 bases between. The germline V gene encodes CDR1 LGHNA and CDR2 YNFKEQ. The CDR3 sequence: CASSQAATVYSNQPQHF. In nucleotides, the CDR3 is TGTGCCAGCAGCCAAGCCGCAACAGTCTATAGCAATCAGCCCCAGCATTTT.

The chain uses TRBV14 and TRBJ2-7, with D hard to call. This CDR3 comprises 17 residues. V lost 1 base to trimming and J lost 8 bases, with 24 bases between them. From germline, CDR1 is SGHDN and CDR2 FVKESK. The CDR3, as DNA: TGTGCCAGCAGCCAAGTTGGTGGCCCGTTGGGGTCTTCAAAGCAGTACTTC. Its protein is CASSQVGGPLGSSKQYF.

The CDR3 sequence: CASPGFSGNTIYF. CDR3 sequence (DNA): TGTGCCAGCCCTGGATTCTCTGGAAACACCATATATTTT. The J gene is TRBJ1-3, the V gene TRBV7-9; D remains ambiguous. V was clipped by 8 bases and J by 0 bases, with 8 bases between them. The CDR3 extends over 13 amino acids. Germline V gene lookup returns CDR1 SEHNR and CDR2 FQNEAQ (reference sequence). Full variable domain (rest looked up from reference TRBV7-9 and TRBJ1-3): DTGVSQNPRHKITKRGQNVTFRCDPISEHNRLYWYRQTLGQGPEFLTYFQNEAQLEKSRLLSDRFSAERPKGSFSTLEIQRTEQGDSAMYLCASPGFSGNTIYFGEGSWLTVV.

Worth noting for this clone: Additional DNA sequences in this sample encode the identical CDR3. V usage is TRBV28 and J usage is TRBJ2-7; the D is unclear. The CDR3 is 12 residues long. V dropped 5 bases and J dropped 3 bases, with 8 bases sitting between them. Germline assignment: CDR1 MDHEN and CDR2 SYDVKM. CDR3 nucleotide sequence: TGTGCCAGCAGTCCACCGGGCTACGAGCAGTACTTC. It yields the protein CASSPPGYEQYF. The complete variable domain, with remaining parts taken from reference TRBV28 and TRBJ2-7, reads DVKVTQSSRYLVKRTGEKVFLECVQDMDHENMFWYRQDPGLGLRLIYFSYDVKMKEKGDIPEGYSVSREKKERFSLILESASTNQTSMYLCASSPPGYEQYFGPGTRLTVT.

The chain recombines TRBV3-1 (or the pseudogene TRBV3-2) with TRBJ2-3, with TRBD2 matching over 10 bases. Unmatched junction bases numbered 0, after V lost 0 bases and J lost 0 bases. The CDR3 runs to 16 residues. Germline CDR1 and CDR2: LGHDT and YNNKEL (reference sequence). The CDR3 sequence: CASSQDSGGSTDTQYF. As DNA, the CDR3 is TGTGCCAGCAGCCAAGATAGCGGGGGGAGCACAGATACGCAGTATTTT.

The V gene is TRBV18, the J gene TRBJ2-7; 7 bases match TRBD1. The CDR3 has 15 residues. CDR1 KGHSH and CDR2 LQKENI come from the germline V gene. V was pared by 1 base and J by 2 bases, with 5 bases of the junction left unmatched. CDR3 DNA sequence: TGTGCCAGCTCACCACGAAACAGGGGAGCCTACGAGCAGTACTTC. It yields the protein CASSPRNRGAYEQYF.

The V and J genes are TRBV3-1 (or the pseudogene TRBV3-2) and TRBJ2-5; no firm D call. V gave up 3 bases and J gave up 2 bases, with 10 bases separating them. Germline V CDR1 and CDR2: LGHDT, YNNKEL (reference sequence). The length of the CDR3 is 14 residues. In DNA form, the CDR3 reads TGTGCCAGCAGCCAGGGGTATCAGCAAGAGACCCAGTACTTC. Protein product: CASSQGYQQETQYF.

J is TRBJ1-1 and V is TRBV10-3, with a possible D match to TRBD1 (5 bases). From germline, CDR1 is ENHRY and CDR2 SYGVKD. V lost 2 bases and J lost 4, with 11 bases in between. The CDR3 contains 14 residues. The CDR3 loop reads CAISEDRGSTEAFF. CDR3 sequence (DNA): TGTGCCATCAGTGAGGACCGGGGGAGCACTGAAGCTTTCTTT.

The genes are TRBV19 and TRBJ1-5; 10 nucleotides align to TRBD1. This CDR3 is 16 amino acids long. Germline V gives CDR1 LNHDA, CDR2 SQIVND (reference sequence). V was pared by 6 bases and J by 2 bases, with 7 bases of the junction left unmatched. The CDR3 nucleotides are TGTGCCAGTAGGGGGACAGGGGATGTTGGCAATCAGCCCCAGCATTTT. Amino acid sequence: CASRGTGDVGNQPQHF.

This chain connects TRBV11-3 to TRBJ1-3; no definite D call. CDR3 length: 14 residues. The germline CDR1 and CDR2 sequences are SGHNT and YENEEA. Between the trimmed V and J ends, which lost 3 bases and 2 bases, there was a span of 8 bases. CDR3 nucleotide sequence: TGTGCCAGCAGCTTCCAAGGGACTGGAAACACCATATATTTT. It codes for CASSFQGTGNTIYF.

The chain combines TRBV5-1 with TRBJ2-5, with 9 bases fitting TRBD1. Germline CDR1 and CDR2: SGHRS and YFSETQ. V lost 10 bases, J lost 0 bases, and 10 bases stayed unmatched. The CDR3 has 15 residues. The DNA of the CDR3 is TGCGCCCGGTACAGGGACAGGGAATACCAAGAGACCCAGTACTTC. Translated: CARYRDREYQETQYF.

With respect to this clone: The same CDR3 also results from other DNA sequences found in this sample. The gene calls are TRBV12-3 or TRBV12-4 and TRBJ1-1; no definite D call. Trimming took 1 base from V and 0 from J, leaving 3 bases between them. The CDR3 contains 13 residues. CDR3 nucleotides: TGTGCCAGCAGTTTAGGCCTGAACACTGAAGCTTTCTTT. Translation: CASSLGLNTEAFF.

V is TRBV5-1 and J is TRBJ1-4; TRBD1 agrees at 7 bases. The germline V gene has CDR1 SGHRS and CDR2 YFSETQ. Germline trimming cut 4 bases from V and 6 bases from J; bases unmatched to any gene: 3. The CDR3 sequence is 13 residues long. The CDR3 nucleotides are TGCGCCAGCAGCCCCAGGGGGGATGAAAAACTGTTTTTT. This encodes CASSPRGDEKLFF.

This clone has just one count. The chain has TRBV27 and TRBJ2-1; the D is unclear. Per the germline V gene, CDR1 is MNHEY and CDR2 is SMNVEV (reference sequence). V was trimmed by 11 bases and J by 2 bases, leaving 7 bases between them. The CDR3 covers 11 residues. CDR3 loop: CAHPPYNEQFF. The DNA for the CDR3 is TGTGCCCATCCCCCCTACAATGAGCAGTTCTTC.

The V call is TRBV7-8, the J call TRBJ2-3, with 7 bases lining up with TRBD2. Germline V gene data show CDR1 as SGHVS and CDR2 as FQNEAQ. CDR3 size: 17 residues. With V trimmed by 4 bases and J by 6 bases, 16 bases remained unmatched. The CDR3 is CASSSSKRGPKRDTQYF. The DNA of the CDR3 is TGTGCCAGCAGCTCTTCCAAGCGGGGACCGAAGAGGGATACGCAGTATTTT. Variable domain in full (rest from reference TRBV7-8 and TRBJ2-3): GAGVSQSPRYKVAKRGQDVALRCDPISGHVSLFWYQQALGQGPEFLTYFQNEAQLDKSGLPSDRFFAERPEGSVSTLKIQRTQQEDSAVYLCASSSSKRGPKRDTQYFGPGTRLTVL.

The CDR3 DNA reads TGTGCCAGCAGTCTCGGTTGGGGCTACACCTTC. Its protein product is CASSLGWGYTF. V gene TRBV2 combines with J gene TRBJ1-2, with D unclear. The germline V and J ends were trimmed by 5 bases and 8 bases, with 9 bases remaining between them. Per the germline V gene, CDR1 is SNHLY and CDR2 is FYNNEI. The length of the CDR3 is 11 residues.

This chain connects TRBV19 to TRBJ2-7; no clear D. Between the trimmed V and J ends, which lost 6 bases and 2 bases, there was a span of 17 bases. The germline gives CDR1 LNHDA, CDR2 SQIVND (reference sequence). This CDR3 contains 15 residues. The CDR3 nucleotides are TGTGCCAGTAGGGATTTAGGTGAACGGGCCTACGAGCAGTACTTC. This encodes CASRDLGERAYEQYF.

V gene TRBV12-3 or TRBV12-4 combines with J gene TRBJ1-1; D uncertain. Trimming removed 2 bases at V and 1 base at J, with 5 bases between. CDR3 length equals 13 residues. CDR3 protein: CASSLTQNTEAFF. DNA of the CDR3: TGTGCCAGCAGTTTAACACAGAACACTGAAGCTTTCTTT.

The V gene is TRBV14, the J gene TRBJ1-6; D call uncertain. Looked up from germline, CDR1 is SGHDN and CDR2 is FVKESK. The CDR3 contains 16 residues. The V and J ends lost 2 bases and 4 bases respectively, with 12 bases between them. In nucleotides, the CDR3 is TGTGCCAGCAGCCAATCGGTAACCCGTTATAATTCACCCCTCCACTTT. Protein product: CASSQSVTRYNSPLHF. Full variable domain (remainder filled in from reference TRBV14 and TRBJ1-6): EAGVTQFPSHSVIEKGQTVTLRCDPISGHDNLYWYRRVMGKEIKFLLHFVKESKQDESGMPNNRFLAERTGGTYSTLKVQPAELEDSGVYFCASSQSVTRYNSPLHFGNGTRLTVT.

This clone was picked up one time. The V gene is TRBV20-1, the J gene TRBJ2-5; 8 nucleotides align to TRBD1. This CDR3 contains 14 residues. Germline CDR1 and CDR2: DFQATT and SNEGSKA (reference sequence). V dropped 3 bases and J dropped 2; count of bases not matched to a gene: 5. This CDR3 is CSASLGQAQETQYF. In nucleotides, the CDR3 is TGCAGTGCTAGTTTGGGACAGGCTCAAGAGACCCAGTACTTC.

This chain links TRBV4-1 with TRBJ1-4; D remains unclear. Deletions cut 6 bases from V and 12 bases from J, with 23 bases between. This CDR3 region has 15 residues. Germline CDR1 reads MGHRA; CDR2 reads YSYEKL. CDR3 bases: TGCGCCAGCAGTCCCTGGAGTCAGGCGGAAAAGGAACTGTTTTTT. Protein product: CASSPWSQAEKELFF.

This chain's CDR3 is CASSSLTLIGMIHEQYF. CDR3 coding DNA: TGTGCCAGCAGTTCCCTCACGCTGATAGGGATGATCCACGAGCAGTACTTC. The V call is TRBV28, the J call TRBJ2-7; D not resolved. CDR3 length: 17 amino acids. Germline assignment: CDR1 MDHEN and CDR2 SYDVKM. Trimming pared 4 bases from V and 5 bases from J, leaving 24 bases between.